Shown below are 18 T cell receptor beta chains from a single sample sequenced in a study of monozygotic twins with inflammatory bowel disease (dated by TCRdb to about 2019). The library relied on 5' RACE. The listed sequencing device is Illumina HiSeq 2500. The reads were reprocessed in TCRdb, with one entry per CDR3 protein sequence and no accompanying DNA. The table of this sample itemizes about 380,000 distinct CDR3 sequences. The ten biggest clones cover 2.5% to 3% of the sample. The sequencing input was blood. The receptors shown here come from a human donor with ulcerative colitis or Crohn's disease, or a healthy co-twin of an affected twin (not recorded which).

This chain's CDR3 is CASSPPGIYEQYF. The chain carries TRBV18 and TRBJ2-7. The germline CDR1 and CDR2 sequences are KGHSH and LQKENI. This CDR3 spans 13 amino acids.

CDR3 residues: CASSTGTGGINQPQHF. This chain joins TRBV5-1 and TRBJ1-5; checking the TCRdb D call of TRBD1 is not possible without DNA. Per germline, CDR1 SGHRS and CDR2 YFSETQ. The CDR3 runs 16 residues. The whole variable domain, filled in from reference TRBV5-1 and TRBJ1-5, reads KAGVTQTPRYLIKTRGQQVTLSCSPISGHRSVSWYQQTPGQGLQFLFEYFSETQRNKGNFPGRFSGRQFSNSRSEMNVSTLELGDSALYLCASSTGTGGINQPQHFGDGTRLSIL.

The chain is built from TRBV12-5 and TRBJ2-3; the TCRdb call, TRBD1, lacks DNA for checking. This CDR3 has 15 amino acids. CDR1 and CDR2 from the germline V gene are LGHNT and FRNRAP. The CDR3 protein is CASGLGQGGTDTQYF.

This chain connects TRBV28 to TRBJ2-3; TCRdb indicates TRBD1, and absent DNA this call remains unverified. The CDR3 spans 14 residues. Looked up from germline, CDR1 is MDHEN and CDR2 is SYDVKM. This CDR3 is CASSKGQIIDTQYF.

This chain joins TRBV12-3 or TRBV12-4 and TRBJ1-5; there is no DNA to check the TCRdb D call of TRBD1. There are 12 residues in the CDR3. CDR3: CASRGQGGPQHF.

V usage is TRBV7-9 and J usage is TRBJ1-2. Germline CDR1 reads SEHNR; CDR2 reads FQNEAQ (reference sequence). This CDR3 is built from 14 residues. CDR3 residues: CASSLVATDYGYTF.

This sequence joins TRBV5-1 and TRBJ2-7; TCRdb designates TRBD1, a call that cannot be tested without DNA. Germline values: CDR1 SGHRS, CDR2 YFSETQ. This CDR3 has 11 amino acids. The CDR3 sequence is CATRQGDEQYF.

The V call is TRBV4-2, the J call TRBJ2-7; TCRdb designates TRBD1, a call that cannot be tested without DNA. CDR1 is LGHNA and CDR2 is YNFKEQ in the germline V gene. This CDR3 contains 14 residues. CDR3 region: CASSQDRYGTEQYF.

This chain connects TRBV20-1 to TRBJ2-1. CDR1 is DFQATT and CDR2 is SNEGSKA in the germline V gene (reference sequence). CDR3 size: 15 residues. The CDR3: CSASAQTSSYNEQFF.

J is TRBJ1-5 and V is TRBV12-3 or TRBV12-4; TCRdb lists TRBD1, though no DNA is available to test this call. This CDR3 spans 15 amino acids. CDR3 loop: CASSLDQGGGQPQHF.

The chain joins TRBV7-2 to TRBJ1-5; TCRdb names TRBD1, which stays unverified in the absence of DNA. The germline V gene has CDR1 SGHTA and CDR2 FQGNSA. This CDR3 spans 14 amino acids. The CDR3 loop is CASSWDGLNQPQHF. The full variable domain, in which reference TRBV7-2 and TRBJ1-5 provide the parts outside the CDR3, is GAGVSQSPSNKVTEKGKDVELRCDPISGHTALYWYRQSLGQGLEFLIYFQGNSAPDKSGLPSDRFSAERTGGSVSTLTIQRTQQEDSAVYLCASSWDGLNQPQHFGDGTRLSIL.

The rearrangement uses TRBV12-3 or TRBV12-4 and TRBJ1-5; as DNA is missing, the TRBD1 call by TCRdb cannot be tested. CDR3 length equals 14 residues. The CDR3 protein is CASTLQGSNQPQHF.

This chain uses TRBV20-1 with TRBJ2-1; the TCRdb D gene call, TRBD1, has no DNA to confirm it. The germline gives CDR1 DFQATT, CDR2 SNEGSKA (reference sequence). The CDR3 loop spans 11 amino acids. CDR3 loop: CSASPGPEQFF.

J is TRBJ1-6 and V is TRBV6-2 or TRBV6-3; TCRdb picks TRBD1, but there is no DNA to check that call. CDR1 is MNHEY and CDR2 is SVGEGT in the germline V gene. This CDR3 contains 15 residues. The CDR3 sequence: CASRYMGALNSPLHF.

The rearrangement uses TRBV20-1 and TRBJ2-2; absent DNA, TCRdb's TRBD1 call cannot be checked. The CDR3 covers 16 residues. CDR1 DFQATT and CDR2 SNEGSKA come from the germline V gene (reference sequence). The chain's CDR3 is CSARPRGGLDTGELFF.

This CDR3 reads CASEGGGAFDSYNEQFF. J is TRBJ2-1 and V is TRBV12-3 or TRBV12-4; TCRdb calls TRBD2, which cannot be checked without DNA. The CDR3 spans 17 residues.

The chain couples TRBV7-2 to TRBJ2-7; TCRdb returns TRBD2, unconfirmable since there is no DNA. Germline V gene data show CDR1 as SGHTA and CDR2 as FQGNSA. The CDR3 is made up of 12 amino acids. CDR3 sequence: CASSESGTKQYF. Full variable domain (outside the CDR3, taken from reference TRBV7-2 and TRBJ2-7): GAGVSQSPSNKVTEKGKDVELRCDPISGHTALYWYRQSLGQGLEFLIYFQGNSAPDKSGLPSDRFSAERTGGSVSTLTIQRTQQEDSAVYLCASSESGTKQYFGPGTRLTVT.

The gene calls are TRBV24-1 and TRBJ2-7; TCRdb names TRBD1, which stays unverified in the absence of DNA. This CDR3 contains 14 residues. Germline V gene data show CDR1 as KGHDR and CDR2 as SFDVKD. CDR3 sequence: CATSDSDTPYEQYF.